Described below is a single T cell receptor beta chain sequence and its context. This entry is derived from a study of T cell changes during pregnancy in multiple sclerosis. The CDR3 spans 16 residues. Germline V CDR1 and CDR2: SGHDN, FVKESK. Losses at the gene ends were 3 bases for V and 5 bases for J; bases not matched to a gene: 9. Profiled with immunoSEQ multiplex PCR; TCRdb holds only in-frame clones, not every one. The sample carries over 25,000 clones, about 93% recorded once. V is TRBV14 and J is TRBJ2-1; 8 bases are shared with TRBD2. The sequence was collected from a female donor with multiple sclerosis, enrolled in a pregnancy study. The sequences come from CD4+ T cells from peripheral blood mononuclear cells, collected in the second trimester of pregnancy. CDR3 sequence (DNA): TGTGCCAGCAGCCAGGGAAGGACTAGCCGACACAATGAGCAGTTCTTC. This codes for CASSQGRTSRHNEQFF.